The rows below give T cell receptor beta chains drawn from one sample of a study of shared clonotypes between healthy human individuals. Using immunoSEQ multiplex PCR, the repertoire was profiled, and TCRdb retains in-frame clones only, with some absent. Among millions of clones, roughly 96% were seen once, and the ten largest hold more than 0.1%. The sample comprised naive CD4+ T cells sorted from blood. These receptors came from a man aged 18 to 29 in good health. Each CDR3 is given with its conserved first and last residue. A D gene is named only where the DNA matches it firmly. Size values are once, few and many counts, or a class for expanded clones, and some rows have none.

D gene: NA; J gene: TRBJ1-6; clone size: once; V gene: TRBV5-6; CDR3 protein: CASSLVRGINSPLHF; CDR3 DNA: TGTGCCAGCAGCTTGGTCCGAGGCATTAATTCACCCCTCCACTTT
D gene: TRBD1; J gene: TRBJ2-5; clone size: NA; V gene: TRBV5-4; CDR3 protein: CASRGGTGRSETQYF; CDR3 DNA: TGTGCCAGCAGGGGGGGGACAGGGAGGTCAGAGACCCAGTACTTC
D gene: NA; J gene: TRBJ1-3; clone size: NA; V gene: TRBV7-9; CDR3 protein: CASSPLQGTTGNTIYF; CDR3 DNA: TGTGCCAGCAGTCCCCTCCAAGGGACTACTGGAAACACCATATATTTT
D gene: TRBD1; J gene: TRBJ1-2; clone size: NA; V gene: TRBV7-2; CDR3 protein: CASSPRTGDPDGYTF; CDR3 DNA: TGTGCCAGCAGCCCCAGGACAGGGGACCCCGATGGCTACACCTTC
D gene: TRBD1; J gene: TRBJ2-3; clone size: NA; V gene: TRBV5-6; CDR3 protein: CASSLLQGAREDTQYF; CDR3 DNA: TGTGCCAGCAGCTTATTGCAGGGGGCGCGGGAAGATACGCAGTATTTT
D gene: NA; J gene: TRBJ2-4; clone size: NA; V gene: TRBV4-1; CDR3 protein: CASSQAAQNIQYF; CDR3 DNA: TGCGCCAGCAGCCAAGCGGCGCAAAACATTCAGTACTTC
D gene: TRBD1; J gene: TRBJ2-7; clone size: once; V gene: TRBV15; CDR3 protein: CATSTNRGRRYEQYF; CDR3 DNA: TGTGCCACCAGCACTAACAGGGGCCGACGCTACGAGCAGTACTTC
D gene: TRBD2; J gene: TRBJ2-2; clone size: NA; V gene: TRBV7-7; CDR3 protein: CASSFYGTSGSENTGELFF; CDR3 DNA: TGTGCTAGCAGTTTTTACGGGACTAGCGGGAGTGAGAACACCGGGGAGCTGTTTTTT
D gene: NA; J gene: TRBJ2-1; clone size: NA; V gene: TRBV28; CDR3 protein: CASSLFQGSNEQFF; CDR3 DNA: TGTGCCAGCAGTTTGTTTCAGGGAAGCAATGAGCAGTTCTTC
D gene: NA; J gene: TRBJ2-1; clone size: NA; V gene: TRBV30; CDR3 protein: CAWSPGSYNEQFF; CDR3 DNA: TGTGCCTGGAGCCCGGGATCCTACAATGAGCAGTTCTTC
D gene: NA; J gene: TRBJ1-2; clone size: once; V gene: TRBV7-9; CDR3 protein: CAGERDLNYGYTF; CDR3 DNA: TGTGCCGGGGAGAGGGACCTTAACTATGGCTACACCTTC
D gene: TRBD1; J gene: TRBJ1-1; clone size: NA; V gene: TRBV10-3; CDR3 protein: CAIRGTGMNTEAFF; CDR3 DNA: TGTGCCATCAGGGGGACAGGGATGAACACTGAAGCTTTCTTT
D gene: TRBD1; J gene: TRBJ2-7; clone size: NA; V gene: TRBV4-1; CDR3 protein: CASSPGQGWNEQYF; CDR3 DNA: TGCGCCAGCAGCCCCGGACAGGGGTGGAACGAGCAGTACTTC
D gene: NA; J gene: TRBJ1-4; clone size: NA; V gene: TRBV6-5; CDR3 protein: CASSFSLTNEKLFF; CDR3 DNA: TGTGCCAGCAGCTTCAGTTTGACTAATGAAAAACTGTTTTTT
D gene: NA; J gene: TRBJ2-2; clone size: NA; V gene: TRBV11-2; CDR3 protein: CASSLKVDGRRANTGELFF; CDR3 DNA: TGTGCCAGCAGCTTAAAGGTTGATGGGAGAAGAGCGAACACCGGGGAGCTGTTTTTT
D gene: TRBD2; J gene: TRBJ2-7; clone size: NA; V gene: TRBV10-3; CDR3 protein: CAISAREVSYEQYF; CDR3 DNA: TGTGCCATCAGTGCCCGGGAGGTCTCCTACGAGCAGTACTTC
D gene: TRBD1; J gene: TRBJ1-1; clone size: NA; V gene: TRBV10-3; CDR3 protein: CAIRDRGVNTEAFF; CDR3 DNA: TGTGCCATCAGGGACAGGGGCGTGAACACTGAAGCTTTCTTT
D gene: TRBD2; J gene: TRBJ2-5; clone size: NA; V gene: TRBV9; CDR3 protein: CASSVEAGRETQYF; CDR3 DNA: TGTGCCAGCAGCGTAGAAGCGGGACGGGAGACCCAGTACTTC
D gene: NA; J gene: TRBJ1-5; clone size: NA; V gene: TRBV4-3; CDR3 protein: CASSHGTVNQPQHF; CDR3 DNA: TGCGCCAGCAGCCATGGGACGGTCAATCAGCCCCAGCATTTT
D gene: TRBD1; J gene: TRBJ1-5; clone size: NA; V gene: TRBV6-5; CDR3 protein: CASSYNRGQPQHF; CDR3 DNA: TGTGCCAGCAGTTACAACAGGGGGCAGCCCCAGCATTTT
D gene: NA; J gene: TRBJ1-1; clone size: NA; V gene: TRBV19; CDR3 protein: CASSTSGTLNTEAFF; CDR3 DNA: TGTGCCAGTAGTACATCAGGTACTCTGAACACTGAAGCTTTCTTT
D gene: NA; J gene: TRBJ1-6; clone size: NA; V gene: TRBV19; CDR3 protein: CASSIDGGQSYNSPLHF; CDR3 DNA: TGTGCCAGTAGTATTGACGGGGGCCAATCCTATAATTCACCCCTCCACTTT
D gene: TRBD2; J gene: TRBJ2-1; clone size: NA; V gene: TRBV13; CDR3 protein: CASSLASGSYNEQFF; CDR3 DNA: TGTGCCAGCAGCTTAGCTAGCGGGAGCTACAATGAGCAGTTCTTC
D gene: NA; J gene: TRBJ2-7; clone size: NA; V gene: TRBV11-2; CDR3 protein: CASGQTSREQYF; CDR3 DNA: TGTGCCAGCGGACAGACTAGTCGCGAGCAGTACTTC
D gene: TRBD2; J gene: TRBJ2-5; clone size: NA; V gene: TRBV5-6; CDR3 protein: CASSRGLALGETQYF; CDR3 DNA: TGTGCCAGCAGCCGGGGACTAGCGTTAGGAGAGACCCAGTACTTC
D gene: TRBD1; J gene: TRBJ2-3; clone size: NA; V gene: TRBV28; CDR3 protein: CAYRDSGHTQYF; CDR3 DNA: TGTGCCTATAGGGACAGCGGTCATACGCAGTATTTT
D gene: TRBD2; J gene: TRBJ2-7; clone size: NA; V gene: TRBV6-6; CDR3 protein: CASTRLAGGIYEQYF; CDR3 DNA: TGTGCCAGCACCAGACTAGCGGGAGGTATTTACGAGCAGTACTTC
D gene: TRBD2; J gene: TRBJ2-2; clone size: NA; V gene: TRBV9; CDR3 protein: CASSVLAGGPRGTGELFF; CDR3 DNA: TGTGCCAGCAGCGTTCTGGCGGGGGGGCCCCGGGGCACCGGGGAGCTGTTTTTT
D gene: NA; J gene: TRBJ1-1; clone size: NA; V gene: TRBV18; CDR3 protein: CASSTTEYGEAFF; CDR3 DNA: TGTGCCAGCTCAACAACAGAATACGGGGAAGCTTTCTTT
D gene: TRBD1; J gene: TRBJ2-7; clone size: NA; V gene: TRBV19; CDR3 protein: CASADRQLYEQYF; CDR3 DNA: TGTGCCAGCGCGGACAGGCAACTCTACGAGCAGTACTTC
D gene: NA; J gene: TRBJ1-4; clone size: NA; V gene: TRBV28; CDR3 protein: CASSLMTATNEKLFF; CDR3 DNA: TGTGCCAGCAGTCTGATGACAGCAACTAATGAAAAACTGTTTTTT
D gene: TRBD1; J gene: TRBJ2-5; clone size: NA; V gene: TRBV6-6; CDR3 protein: CASRQTGEETQYF; CDR3 DNA: TGTGCCAGCAGACAGACAGGGGAAGAGACCCAGTACTTC
D gene: TRBD2; J gene: TRBJ2-5; clone size: once; V gene: TRBV5-1; CDR3 protein: CASSPGLAPETQYF; CDR3 DNA: TGCGCCAGCAGCCCGGGACTAGCTCCAGAGACCCAGTACTTC
D gene: NA; J gene: TRBJ1-2; clone size: NA; V gene: TRBV25-1; CDR3 protein: CASSDLGEGYGYTF; CDR3 DNA: TGTGCCAGCAGTGACCTGGGAGAGGGCTATGGCTACACCTTC
D gene: TRBD1; J gene: TRBJ2-5; clone size: NA; V gene: TRBV10-1; CDR3 protein: CASRQGLRETQYF; CDR3 DNA: TGCGCCAGCAGACAGGGGTTGCGAGAGACCCAGTACTTC
D gene: TRBD1; J gene: TRBJ1-6; clone size: few; V gene: TRBV2; CDR3 protein: CASRGQNSPLHF; CDR3 DNA: TGTGCCAGCAGGGGACAGAATTCACCCCTCCACTTT